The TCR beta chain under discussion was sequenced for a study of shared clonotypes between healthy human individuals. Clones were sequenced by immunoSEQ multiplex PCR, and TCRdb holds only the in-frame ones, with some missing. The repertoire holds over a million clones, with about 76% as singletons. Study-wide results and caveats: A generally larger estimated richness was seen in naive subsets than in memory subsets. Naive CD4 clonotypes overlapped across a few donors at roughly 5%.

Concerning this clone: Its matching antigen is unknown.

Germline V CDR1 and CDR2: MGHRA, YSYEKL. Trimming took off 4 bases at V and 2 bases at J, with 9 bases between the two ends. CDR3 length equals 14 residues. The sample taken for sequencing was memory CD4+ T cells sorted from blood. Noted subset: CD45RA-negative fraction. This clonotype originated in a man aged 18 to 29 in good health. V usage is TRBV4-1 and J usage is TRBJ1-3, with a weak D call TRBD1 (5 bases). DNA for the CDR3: TGCGCCAGCAGCCCGGGACCTCCTGGAAACACCATATATTTT. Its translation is CASSPGPPGNTIYF.